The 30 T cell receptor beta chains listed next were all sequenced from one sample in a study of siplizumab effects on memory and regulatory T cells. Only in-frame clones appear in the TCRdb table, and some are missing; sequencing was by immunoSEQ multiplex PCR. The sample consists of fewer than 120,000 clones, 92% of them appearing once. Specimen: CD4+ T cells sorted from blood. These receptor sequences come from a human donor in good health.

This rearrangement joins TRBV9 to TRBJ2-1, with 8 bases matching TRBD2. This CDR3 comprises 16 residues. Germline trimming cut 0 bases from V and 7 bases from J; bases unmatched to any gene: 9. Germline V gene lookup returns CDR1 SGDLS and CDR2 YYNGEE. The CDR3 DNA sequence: TGTGCCAGCAGCGTAGGGGCGGGGGGCCTATCTAATGAGCAGTTCTTC. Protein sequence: CASSVGAGGLSNEQFF.

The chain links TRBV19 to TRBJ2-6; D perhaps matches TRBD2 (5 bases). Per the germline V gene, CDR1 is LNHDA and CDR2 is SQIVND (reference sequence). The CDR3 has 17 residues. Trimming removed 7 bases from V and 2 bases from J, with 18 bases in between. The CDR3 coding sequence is TGTGCCAGTACCCCATCCCTGGGAGCTCCTGGGGCCAACGTCCTGACTTTC. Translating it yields CASTPSLGAPGANVLTF.

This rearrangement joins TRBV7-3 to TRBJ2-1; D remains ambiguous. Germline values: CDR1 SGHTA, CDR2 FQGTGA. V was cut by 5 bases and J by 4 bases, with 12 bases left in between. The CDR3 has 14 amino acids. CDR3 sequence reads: CASSPGYDYNEQFF. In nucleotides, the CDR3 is TGTGCCAGCAGCCCGGGCTACGATTACAATGAGCAGTTCTTC.

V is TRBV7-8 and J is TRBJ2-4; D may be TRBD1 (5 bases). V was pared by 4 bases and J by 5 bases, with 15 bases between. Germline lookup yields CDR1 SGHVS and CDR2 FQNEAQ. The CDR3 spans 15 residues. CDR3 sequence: CASSSKFDRENIQYF. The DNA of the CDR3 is TGTGCCAGCAGCTCAAAATTTGACAGAGAAAACATTCAGTACTTC.

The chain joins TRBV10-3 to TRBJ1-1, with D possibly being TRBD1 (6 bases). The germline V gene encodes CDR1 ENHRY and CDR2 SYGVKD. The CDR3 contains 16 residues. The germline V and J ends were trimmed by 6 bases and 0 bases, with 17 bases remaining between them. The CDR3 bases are TGTGCCATCAGGCGGGCAGGGACAACCATGAACACTGAAGCTTTCTTT. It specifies CAIRRAGTTMNTEAFF.

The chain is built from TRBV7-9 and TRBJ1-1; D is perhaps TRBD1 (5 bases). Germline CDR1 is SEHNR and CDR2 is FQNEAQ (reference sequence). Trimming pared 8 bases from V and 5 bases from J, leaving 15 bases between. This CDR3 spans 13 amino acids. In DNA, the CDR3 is TGTGCCAGCGGAGAATCGAGGGGAACTGAAGCTTTCTTT. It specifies CASGESRGTEAFF.

Here the CDR3 reads CASSGRTNTGELFF. CDR3 nucleotide sequence: TGCGCCAGCAGCGGGCGGACGAACACCGGGGAGCTGTTTTTT. The chain links TRBV5-1 to TRBJ2-2; no clear D. In germline, CDR1 is SGHRS, CDR2 YFSETQ. This CDR3 is 14 amino acids long. Trimming shortened V by 4 bases and J by 0 bases, and 7 bases separated the two germline ends.

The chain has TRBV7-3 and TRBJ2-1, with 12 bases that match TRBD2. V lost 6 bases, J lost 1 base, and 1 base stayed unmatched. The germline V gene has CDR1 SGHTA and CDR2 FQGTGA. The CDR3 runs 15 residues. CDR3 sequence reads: CASSGTSGSYNEQFF. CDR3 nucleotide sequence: TGTGCCAGCAGTGGGACTAGCGGGTCCTACAATGAGCAGTTCTTC.

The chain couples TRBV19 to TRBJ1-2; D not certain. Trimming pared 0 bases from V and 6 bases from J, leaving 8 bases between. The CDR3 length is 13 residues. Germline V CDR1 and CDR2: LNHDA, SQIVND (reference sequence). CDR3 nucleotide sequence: TGTGCCAGTAGTATAGATTATTCGGATGGCTACACCTTC. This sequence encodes CASSIDYSDGYTF.

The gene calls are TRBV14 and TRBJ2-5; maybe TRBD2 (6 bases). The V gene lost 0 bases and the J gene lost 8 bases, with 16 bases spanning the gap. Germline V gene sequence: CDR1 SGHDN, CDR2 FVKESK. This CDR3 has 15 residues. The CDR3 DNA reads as TGTGCCAGCAGCCAAGATGGGACTGCCGGTAGAACCCAGTACTTC. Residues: CASSQDGTAGRTQYF. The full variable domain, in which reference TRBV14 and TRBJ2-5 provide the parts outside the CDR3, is EAGVTQFPSHSVIEKGQTVTLRCDPISGHDNLYWYRRVMGKEIKFLLHFVKESKQDESGMPNNRFLAERTGGTYSTLKVQPAELEDSGVYFCASSQDGTAGRTQYFGPGTRLLVL.

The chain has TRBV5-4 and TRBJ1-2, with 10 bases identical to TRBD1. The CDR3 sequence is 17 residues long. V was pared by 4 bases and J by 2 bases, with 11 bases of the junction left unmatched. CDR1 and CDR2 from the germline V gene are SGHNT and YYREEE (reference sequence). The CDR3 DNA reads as TGTGCCAGCAGCCCGGGGGGACAGGGGAAAAGAAACTATGGCTACACCTTC. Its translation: CASSPGGQGKRNYGYTF.

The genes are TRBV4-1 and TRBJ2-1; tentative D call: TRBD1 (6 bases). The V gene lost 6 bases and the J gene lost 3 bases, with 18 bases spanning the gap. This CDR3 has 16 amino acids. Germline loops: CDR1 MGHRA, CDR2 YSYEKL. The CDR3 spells CASRAVARGYYNEQFF. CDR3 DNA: TGCGCCAGCAGGGCGGTAGCGAGGGGGTACTACAATGAGCAGTTCTTC.

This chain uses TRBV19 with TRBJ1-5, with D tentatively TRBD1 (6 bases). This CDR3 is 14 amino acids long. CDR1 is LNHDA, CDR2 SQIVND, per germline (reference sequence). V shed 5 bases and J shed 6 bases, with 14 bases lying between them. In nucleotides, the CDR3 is TGTGCCAGTAGTTACGGACAGCTCGGTCAGCCCCAGCATTTT. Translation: CASSYGQLGQPQHF.

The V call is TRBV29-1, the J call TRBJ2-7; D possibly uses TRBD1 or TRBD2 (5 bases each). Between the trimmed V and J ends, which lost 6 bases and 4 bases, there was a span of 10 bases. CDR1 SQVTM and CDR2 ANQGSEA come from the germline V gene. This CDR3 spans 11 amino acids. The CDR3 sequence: CSVSGTYEQYF. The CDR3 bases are TGCAGCGTATCCGGGACGTACGAGCAGTACTTC.

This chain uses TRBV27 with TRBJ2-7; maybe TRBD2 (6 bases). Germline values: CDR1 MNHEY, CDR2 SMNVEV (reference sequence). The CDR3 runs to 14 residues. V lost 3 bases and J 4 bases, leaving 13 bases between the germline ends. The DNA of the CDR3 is TGTGCCAGCAGTTTTTTGGCTAGCGAGTACGAGCAGTACTTC. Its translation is CASSFLASEYEQYF.

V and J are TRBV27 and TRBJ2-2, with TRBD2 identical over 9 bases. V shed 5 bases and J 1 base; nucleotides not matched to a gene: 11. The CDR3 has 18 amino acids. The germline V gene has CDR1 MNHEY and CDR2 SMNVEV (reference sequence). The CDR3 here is CASSPNWGAGGNTGELFF. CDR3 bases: TGTGCCAGCAGTCCGAATTGGGGAGCGGGGGGGAACACCGGGGAGCTGTTTTTT.

CDR3 loop: CASSLSPAGRGTANYGYTF. In nucleotides, the CDR3 is TGTGCCAGCAGCTTGTCCCCAGCGGGCAGGGGGACAGCTAACTATGGCTACACCTTC. V and J are TRBV5-5 and TRBJ1-2; 7 bases fit TRBD1. With 1 base clipped from V and 0 bases from J, the junction kept 15 bases outside the gene matches. CDR3 length: 19 residues. From germline, CDR1 is SGHKS and CDR2 YYEKEE (reference sequence).

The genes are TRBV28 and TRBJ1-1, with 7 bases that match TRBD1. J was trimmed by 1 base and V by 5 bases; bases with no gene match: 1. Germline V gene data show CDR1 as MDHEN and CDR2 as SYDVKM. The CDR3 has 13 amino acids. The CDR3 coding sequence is TGTGCCAGCAGTCGGACAGGGAACACTGAAGCTTTCTTT. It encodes CASSRTGNTEAFF.

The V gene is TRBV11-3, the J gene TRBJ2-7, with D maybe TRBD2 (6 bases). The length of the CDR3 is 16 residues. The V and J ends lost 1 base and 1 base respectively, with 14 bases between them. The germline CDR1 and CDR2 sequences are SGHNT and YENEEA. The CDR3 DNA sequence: TGTGCCAGCAGCTTAGGAATAGGGAGCGGGTCCTACGAGCAGTACTTC. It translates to CASSLGIGSGSYEQYF.

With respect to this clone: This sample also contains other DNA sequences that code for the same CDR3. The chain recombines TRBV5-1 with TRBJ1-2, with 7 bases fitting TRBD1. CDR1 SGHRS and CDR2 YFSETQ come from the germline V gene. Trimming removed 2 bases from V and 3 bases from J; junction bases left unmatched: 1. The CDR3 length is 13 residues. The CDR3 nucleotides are TGCGCCAGCAGCTTAGGGACAGACTATGGCTACACCTTC. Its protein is CASSLGTDYGYTF. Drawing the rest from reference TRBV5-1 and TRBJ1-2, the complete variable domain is KAGVTQTPRYLIKTRGQQVTLSCSPISGHRSVSWYQQTPGQGLQFLFEYFSETQRNKGNFPGRFSGRQFSNSRSEMNVSTLELGDSALYLCASSLGTDYGYTFGSGTRLTVV.

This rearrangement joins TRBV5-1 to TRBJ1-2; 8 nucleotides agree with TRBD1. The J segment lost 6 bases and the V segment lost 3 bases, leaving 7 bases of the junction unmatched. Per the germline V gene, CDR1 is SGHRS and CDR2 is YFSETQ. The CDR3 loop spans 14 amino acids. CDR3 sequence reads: CASSYDRGTDGYTF. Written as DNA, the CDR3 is TGCGCCAGCAGCTACGACAGGGGTACGGATGGCTACACCTTC.

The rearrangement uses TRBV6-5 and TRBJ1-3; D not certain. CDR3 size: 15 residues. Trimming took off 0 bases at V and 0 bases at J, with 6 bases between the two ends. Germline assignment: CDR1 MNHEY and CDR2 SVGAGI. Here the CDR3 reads CASSYSPDSGNTIYF. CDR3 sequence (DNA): TGTGCCAGCAGTTACTCACCAGACTCTGGAAACACCATATATTTT.

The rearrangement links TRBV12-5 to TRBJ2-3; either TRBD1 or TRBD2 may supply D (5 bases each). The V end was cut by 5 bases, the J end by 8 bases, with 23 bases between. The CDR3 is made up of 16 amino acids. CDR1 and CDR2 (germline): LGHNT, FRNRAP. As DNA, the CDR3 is TGTGCTAGTGGTCCGAGGGGAGACTCTCTGTGGGTTACGCAGTATTTT. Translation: CASGPRGDSLWVTQYF.

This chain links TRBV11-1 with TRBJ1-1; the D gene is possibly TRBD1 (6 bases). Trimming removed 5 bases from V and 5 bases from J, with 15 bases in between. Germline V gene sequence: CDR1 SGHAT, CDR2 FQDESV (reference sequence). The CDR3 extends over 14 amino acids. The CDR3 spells CASSPEQGWTEAFF. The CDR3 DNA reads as TGTGCCAGCAGCCCGGAACAGGGTTGGACTGAAGCTTTCTTT.

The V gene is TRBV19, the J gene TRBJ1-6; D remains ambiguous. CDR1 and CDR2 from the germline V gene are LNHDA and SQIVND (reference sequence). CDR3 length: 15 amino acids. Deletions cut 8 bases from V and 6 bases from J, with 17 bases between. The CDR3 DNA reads TGTGCCAGTGAAAAAGGCGACTTGGGTAATTCACCCCTCCACTTT. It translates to CASEKGDLGNSPLHF.

The CDR3 region has the DNA TGCGCCAGCAGGGGGTATGAAGAGACCCAGTACTTC. It is translated as CASRGYEETQYF. The chain combines TRBV5-1 with TRBJ2-5; D gene uncertain. Looked up from germline, CDR1 is SGHRS and CDR2 is YFSETQ. This CDR3 is built from 12 residues. V was trimmed by 5 bases and J by 3 bases, leaving 8 bases between them.

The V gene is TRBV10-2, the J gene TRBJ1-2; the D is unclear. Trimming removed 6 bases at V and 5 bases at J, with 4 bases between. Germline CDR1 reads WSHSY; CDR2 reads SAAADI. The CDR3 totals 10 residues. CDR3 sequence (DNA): TGCGCCAGCAGGGGATATGGCTACACCTTC. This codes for CASRGYGYTF.

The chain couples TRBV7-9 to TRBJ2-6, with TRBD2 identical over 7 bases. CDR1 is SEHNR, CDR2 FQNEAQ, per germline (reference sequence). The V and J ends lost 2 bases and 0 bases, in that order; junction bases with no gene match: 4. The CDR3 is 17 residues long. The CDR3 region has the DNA TGTGCCAGCAGCTTACGTCGGGAGGTCTCTGGGGCCAACGTCCTGACTTTC. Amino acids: CASSLRREVSGANVLTF. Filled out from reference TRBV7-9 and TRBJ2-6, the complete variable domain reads DTGVSQNPRHKITKRGQNVTFRCDPISEHNRLYWYRQTLGQGPEFLTYFQNEAQLEKSRLLSDRFSAERPKGSFSTLEIQRTEQGDSAMYLCASSLRREVSGANVLTFGAGSRLTVL.

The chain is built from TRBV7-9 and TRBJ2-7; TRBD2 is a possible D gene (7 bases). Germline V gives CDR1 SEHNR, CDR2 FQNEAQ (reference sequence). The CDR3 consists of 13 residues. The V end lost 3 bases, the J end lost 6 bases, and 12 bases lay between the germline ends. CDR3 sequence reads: CASSFGGQGEQYF. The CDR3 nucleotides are TGTGCCAGCAGCTTCGGGGGGCAGGGCGAGCAGTACTTC. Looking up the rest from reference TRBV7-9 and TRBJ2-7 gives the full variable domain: DTGVSQNPRHKITKRGQNVTFRCDPISEHNRLYWYRQTLGQGPEFLTYFQNEAQLEKSRLLSDRFSAERPKGSFSTLEIQRTEQGDSAMYLCASSFGGQGEQYFGPGTRLTVT.

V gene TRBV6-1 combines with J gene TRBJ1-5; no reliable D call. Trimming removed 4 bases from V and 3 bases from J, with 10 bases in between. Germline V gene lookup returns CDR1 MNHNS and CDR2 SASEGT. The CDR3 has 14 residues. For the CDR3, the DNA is TGTGCCAGCAGTGTTGGGGTTGTCAATCAGCCCCAGCATTTT. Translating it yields CASSVGVVNQPQHF.